The 5 T cell receptor beta chains reported below all come from one sample, sequenced in a study of shared clonotypes between healthy human individuals. This table comes from immunoSEQ multiplex PCR, and its TCRdb copy is limited to in-frame clones, with some not included. This repertoire shows about 1 million clones, around four fifths found once; its top ten account for approximately 1.3%. Input material: memory CD4+ T cells sorted from blood. The subset: CD45RA-negative fraction. The receptors come from a man aged 18 to 30 in good health.

The genes are TRBV6-5 and TRBJ2-7; no clear D gene. The V end lost 2 bases, the J end lost 4 bases, and 12 bases lay between the germline ends. The CDR3 has 14 amino acids. Germline CDR1 and CDR2: MNHEY and SVGAGI. CDR3 sequence: CASSYRSNGYEQYF. CDR3 bases: TGTGCCAGCAGTTACCGGAGTAACGGGTACGAGCAGTACTTC.

The gene calls are TRBV25-1 and TRBJ1-4, with D possibly matching TRBD1 (5 bases). The V gene's germline CDR1 is MGHDK and CDR2 SYGVNS. This CDR3 has 15 amino acids. The V gene lost 6 bases and the J gene lost 3 bases, with 14 bases spanning the gap. For the CDR3, the DNA is TGTGCCAGCAGCCGAATCGGGGGTTCTAATGAAAAACTGTTTTTT. Residues: CASSRIGGSNEKLFF.

V gene TRBV20-1 combines with J gene TRBJ2-1; no definite D call. The CDR3 is 11 amino acids. CDR1 and CDR2 (germline): DFQATT, SNEGSKA (reference sequence). V was cut by 4 bases and J by 6 bases, with 7 bases left in between. CDR3 DNA sequence: TGCAGTGCTAAATCATTCAATGAGCAGTTCTTC. Translated: CSAKSFNEQFF.

J is TRBJ1-6 and V is TRBV19, with D maybe TRBD1 (5 bases). The CDR3 has 15 residues. The V end lost 4 bases, the J end lost 9 bases, and 16 bases lay between the germline ends. The germline CDR1 and CDR2 sequences are LNHDA and SQIVND (reference sequence). In DNA, the CDR3 is TGTGCCAGTAGTAATTTCGGGGGTGATAGTTCACCCCTCCACTTT. This gives the protein CASSNFGGDSSPLHF.

This chain links TRBV19 with TRBJ2-4; 8 bases match TRBD1. V shed 6 bases and J 8 bases; nucleotides not matched to a gene: 6. Germline CDR1 LNHDA, CDR2 SQIVND (reference sequence). The CDR3 consists of 13 residues. As DNA, the CDR3 is TGTGCCAGTAGGCACGACAGGGGCGACATTCAGTACTTC. Translating it yields CASRHDRGDIQYF. Together with reference TRBV19 and TRBJ2-4, the CDR3 gives the full variable domain: DGGITQSPKYLFRKEGQNVTLSCEQNLNHDAMYWYRQDPGQGLRLIYYSQIVNDFQKGDIAEGYSVSREKKESFPLTVTSAQKNPTAFYLCASRHDRGDIQYFGAGTRLSVL.